A single sample gave rise to the 18 T cell receptor beta chains below, sequenced in a study of cytomegalovirus exposure and HLA in healthy donors. The study ran its PCR with 60 Vbeta and 13 Jbeta primers. This table comes from immunoSEQ multiplex PCR, and its TCRdb copy is limited to in-frame clones, with some not included. This sample has a few hundred thousand clones, with 70% to 80% found just once. The sequenced sample was PBMCs. The source is a woman aged 25 to 39 in good health and CMV-seronegative.

CDR3 bases: TGTGCCAGCAGCTTAGCGTCCGTAGAGACCCAGTACTTC. Its protein is CASSLASVETQYF. The chain couples TRBV7-9 to TRBJ2-5; D not certain. The CDR3 is made up of 13 amino acids. Trimming removed 0 bases from V and 4 bases from J, with 6 bases in between. Germline lookup yields CDR1 SEHNR and CDR2 FQNEAQ (reference sequence).

The chain recombines TRBV25-1 with TRBJ1-2; 11 bases agree with TRBD1. The CDR3 totals 16 residues. In germline, CDR1 is MGHDK, CDR2 SYGVNS. V trimming: 6 bases; J trimming: 2 bases; junction bases outside the gene matches: 8. CDR3 DNA sequence: TGTGCCAGCAGAGGGGGGGACAGGGGGGGGAACTATGGCTACACCTTC. The encoded protein is CASRGGDRGGNYGYTF.

The J gene is TRBJ2-7, the V gene TRBV5-4; TRBD1 matches 7 bases. Trimming took 4 bases from V and 2 from J; bases not matched to a gene: 9. This CDR3 has 15 amino acids. Germline-derived CDR1 and CDR2 are SGHNT and YYREEE (reference sequence). CDR3 DNA: TGTGCCAGCAGCCCCAGGACAGGTCTTCCCTACGAGCAGTACTTC. As protein: CASSPRTGLPYEQYF. Together with reference TRBV5-4 and TRBJ2-7, the CDR3 gives the full variable domain: ETGVTQSPTHLIKTRGQQVTLRCSSQSGHNTVSWYQQALGQGPQFIFQYYREEENGRGNFPPRFSGLQFPNYSSELNVNALELDDSALYLCASSPRTGLPYEQYFGPGTRLTVT.

A few counts support this clone. The chain recombines TRBV5-1 with TRBJ1-1; TRBD1 is a possible D gene (5 bases). Trimming removed 0 bases from V and 5 bases from J, with 11 bases in between. CDR3 length: 14 residues. Per germline, CDR1 SGHRS and CDR2 YFSETQ. CDR3 sequence reads: CASSLAPGWTEAFF. In DNA, the CDR3 is TGCGCCAGCAGCTTGGCCCCAGGGTGGACTGAAGCTTTCTTT.

This clone was seen a few times. The rearrangement links TRBV6-4 to TRBJ2-6; a weak D match, TRBD2 (6 bases). The V gene lost 5 bases and the J gene lost 0 bases, with 8 bases spanning the gap. Germline V gene sequence: CDR1 MRHNA, CDR2 SNTAGT. The CDR3 is made up of 15 amino acids. The CDR3 DNA is TGTGCCAGCAGTCGGACTAACTCTGGGGCCAACGTCCTGACTTTC. Protein product: CASSRTNSGANVLTF.

The chain has TRBV7-2 and TRBJ1-4; no firm D call. V gave up 4 bases and J gave up 7 bases, with 13 bases separating them. The CDR3 sequence is 14 residues long. In germline, CDR1 is SGHTA, CDR2 FQGNSA. The CDR3 spells CASSYTGGGEKLFF. CDR3 bases: TGTGCCAGCAGCTACACCGGCGGAGGTGAAAAACTGTTTTTT.

The chain links TRBV7-9 to TRBJ2-2; 16 bases are shared with TRBD2. Germline lookup yields CDR1 SEHNR and CDR2 FQNEAQ (reference sequence). The CDR3 runs to 19 residues. The ends lost 4 bases at V and 4 bases at J; junction bases unmatched: 9. The CDR3 sequence is CASSYGTSGRARLTGELFF. The CDR3 nucleotides are TGTGCCAGCAGCTACGGGACTAGCGGGAGGGCCCGCCTCACCGGGGAGCTGTTTTTT.

The chain joins TRBV18 to TRBJ2-6, with unresolved D. The CDR3 runs to 18 residues. The V and J ends lost 6 bases and 0 bases respectively, with 18 bases between them. Germline loops: CDR1 KGHSH, CDR2 LQKENI. CDR3 coding DNA: TGTGCCAGCTCCAGCTACGGCCAGGTCTTCTCTGGGGCCAACGTCCTGACTTTC. It translates to CASSSYGQVFSGANVLTF.

V and J are TRBV12-5 and TRBJ1-2; tentatively, D is TRBD1 (6 bases). The CDR3 length is 15 residues. CDR1 and CDR2 (germline): LGHNT, FRNRAP. V was clipped by 2 bases and J by 6 bases, with 16 bases between them. DNA of the CDR3: TGTGCTAGTGGTTTGCCCCCGATGACAGGAGATGGCTACACCTTC. It translates to CASGLPPMTGDGYTF. Based on the CDR3 plus reference TRBV12-5 and TRBJ1-2, the full variable domain is DARVTQTPRHKVTEMGQEVTMRCQPILGHNTVFWYRQTMMQGLELLAYFRNRAPLDDSGMPKDRFSAEMPDATLATLKIQPSEPRDSAVYFCASGLPPMTGDGYTFGSGTRLTVV.

This clone was recorded once. This chain uses TRBV27 with TRBJ1-1; maybe TRBD1 (6 bases). The CDR3 covers 14 residues. Germline V gives CDR1 MNHEY, CDR2 SMNVEV (reference sequence). Trimming shortened V by 2 bases and J by 2 bases, and 9 bases separated the two germline ends. Here the CDR3 DNA reads TGTGCCAGCAGTTTACAGGGGACAAACACTGAAGCTTTCTTT. Its translation is CASSLQGTNTEAFF.

This clone was seen a handful of times. The chain couples TRBV14 to TRBJ2-2, with TRBD1 matching over 9 bases. The junction had 5 bases not matched to a gene; V was cut back by 4 bases and J by 5 bases. The germline V gene has CDR1 SGHDN and CDR2 FVKESK. This CDR3 has 15 residues. The CDR3 DNA reads TGTGCCAGCAGCCCCCGGGACAGGGCTACCGGGGAGCTGTTTTTT. Translated: CASSPRDRATGELFF.

This chain uses TRBV27 with TRBJ1-5, with D perhaps TRBD1 (6 bases). From germline, CDR1 is MNHEY and CDR2 SMNVEV (reference sequence). V lost 5 bases, J lost 6 bases, and 14 bases lay in between. The CDR3 is 14 residues long. CDR3 residues: CASSQKTGSQPQHF. Here the CDR3 DNA reads TGTGCCAGCAGTCAGAAAACAGGGAGTCAGCCCCAGCATTTT.

There are a few counts of this clone. V usage is TRBV18 and J usage is TRBJ1-5, with D possibly matching TRBD1 (6 bases). Germline CDR1 is KGHSH and CDR2 is LQKENI. The CDR3 totals 16 residues. V lost 6 bases and J lost 3, with 18 bases in between. Written as DNA, the CDR3 is TGTGCCAGCTCCCCTATCAGGGGAGGGGACAATCAGCCCCAGCATTTT. Residues: CASSPIRGGDNQPQHF. The complete variable domain, with remaining parts taken from reference TRBV18 and TRBJ1-5, reads NAGVMQNPRHLVRRRGQEARLRCSPMKGHSHVYWYRQLPEEGLKFMVYLQKENIIDESGMPKERFSAEFPKEGPSILRIQQVVRGDSAAYFCASSPIRGGDNQPQHFGDGTRLSIL.

The rearrangement links TRBV11-2 to TRBJ2-2; 12 bases line up with TRBD2. Trimming removed 5 bases from V and 6 bases from J; junction bases left unmatched: 7. The CDR3 contains 16 residues. Germline assignment: CDR1 SGHAT and CDR2 FQNNGV. The DNA of the CDR3 is TGTGCCAGCAGCCCTAGACTAGCGGGAGTATCCGGGGAGCTGTTTTTT. Its protein is CASSPRLAGVSGELFF.

Only a few counts were recorded for this clone. The gene calls are TRBV6-5 and TRBJ2-1; a weak D match, TRBD1 (5 bases). Trimming removed 7 bases at V and 5 bases at J, with 18 bases between. From germline, CDR1 is MNHEY and CDR2 SVGAGI. The length of the CDR3 is 15 residues. CDR3 sequence reads: CASTKSLGPDNEQFF. The CDR3 DNA reads TGTGCCAGCACCAAATCCTTGGGGCCAGACAATGAGCAGTTCTTC.

The chain combines TRBV25-1 with TRBJ2-7, with 11 nucleotides matching TRBD2. Germline V gene lookup returns CDR1 MGHDK and CDR2 SYGVNS. CDR3 length: 15 residues. Losses at the gene ends were 1 base for V and 4 bases for J; bases not matched to a gene: 3. The CDR3 coding sequence is TGTGCCAGCAGTGAATTACTAGCGGGAGCATACGAGCAGTACTTC. This gives the protein CASSELLAGAYEQYF.

V gene TRBV6-1 combines with J gene TRBJ1-1; the match to TRBD1 covers 9 bases. V trimming: 6 bases; J trimming: 8 bases; junction bases outside the gene matches: 7. CDR1 is MNHNS, CDR2 SASEGT, per germline. The CDR3 length is 13 residues. The CDR3 reads CASSQGTGTEAFF. The CDR3 coding sequence is TGTGCCAGCAGCCAAGGGACAGGGACCGAAGCTTTCTTT.

The genes are TRBV5-1 and TRBJ2-6; D not certain. Trimming left V 6 bases short and J 0 bases short, with 7 bases between. Germline lookup yields CDR1 SGHRS and CDR2 YFSETQ. This CDR3 has 14 amino acids. CDR3 nucleotide sequence: TGCGCCAGCATACGAGACTCTGGGGCCAACGTCCTGACTTTC. Protein product: CASIRDSGANVLTF.